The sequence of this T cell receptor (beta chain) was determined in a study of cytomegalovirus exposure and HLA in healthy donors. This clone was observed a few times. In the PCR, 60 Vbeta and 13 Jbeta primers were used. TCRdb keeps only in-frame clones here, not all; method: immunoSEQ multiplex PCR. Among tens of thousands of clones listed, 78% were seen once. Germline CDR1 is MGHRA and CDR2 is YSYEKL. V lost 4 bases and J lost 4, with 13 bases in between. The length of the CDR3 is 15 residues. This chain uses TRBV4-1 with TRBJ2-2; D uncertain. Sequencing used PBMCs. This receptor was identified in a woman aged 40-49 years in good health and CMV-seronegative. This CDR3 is CASSPTYPSTGELFF. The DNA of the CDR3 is TGCGCCAGCAGCCCCACCTACCCCTCCACCGGGGAGCTGTTTTTT.